This T cell receptor beta chain was documented in a study of regulatory T cells in long-lasting Graves disease. Study-wide background: Less than 3 months of antithyroid drugs had been taken by newly diagnosed Graves' patients.

This clonotype occurred many times. HTBI primers from iRepertoire and Arm-PCR of CDR3 regions yielded the TCR beta libraries. TCRdb processed the multiplex PCR reads anew with MiXCR; each CDR3 protein has one entry. The data show 450,000 to 650,000 distinct CDR3 sequences, about 16% seen once. Time point in this sample: newly diagnosed GD, antithyroid drugs for less than 3 months. There was RNA extracted from PBMCs, and the TCR library was made from it. Those enrolled as patients came out of an endocrinology department in Xi'an, China. The sample was also linked to a second study, of T cells in Graves' hyperthyroidism and ophthalmopathy. In that study: In blood, most of the thyroid clonotypes expanded above 0.001 were also present.

The source was peripheral blood mononuclear cells (PBMCs), collected at new diagnosis, from a patient treated with antithyroid drugs. The sequence was obtained from a woman aged 40-65 years with Graves disease.

DNA of the CDR3: TGTGCCAGCAGTGACTCAGGGTATGAAGCTTTCTTT. It yields the protein CASSDSGYEAFF. This sequence joins TRBV6-1 and TRBJ1-1; perhaps TRBD1 as D (5 bases). The CDR3 has 12 residues. Deletions cut 3 bases from V and 7 bases from J, with 9 bases between. CDR1 MNHNS and CDR2 SASEGT come from the germline V gene.